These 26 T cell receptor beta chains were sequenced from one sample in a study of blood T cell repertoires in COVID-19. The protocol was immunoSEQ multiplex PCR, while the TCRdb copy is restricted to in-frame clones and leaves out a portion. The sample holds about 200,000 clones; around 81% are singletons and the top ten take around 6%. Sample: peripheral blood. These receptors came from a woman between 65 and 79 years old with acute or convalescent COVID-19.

The CDR3 DNA reads as TGTGCCAGCACCCGGGGACAGGGAAGGTCACCCCTCCACTTT. This encodes CASTRGQGRSPLHF. The chain uses TRBV28 and TRBJ1-6, with 9 bases lining up with TRBD1. V dropped 7 bases and J dropped 10; count of bases not matched to a gene: 8. CDR1 and CDR2 from the germline V gene are MDHEN and SYDVKM. The CDR3 runs to 14 residues.

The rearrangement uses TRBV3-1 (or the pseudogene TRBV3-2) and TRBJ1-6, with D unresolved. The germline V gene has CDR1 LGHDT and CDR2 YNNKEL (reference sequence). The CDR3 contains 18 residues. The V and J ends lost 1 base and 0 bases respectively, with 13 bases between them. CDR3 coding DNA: TGTGCCAGCAGCCAAGTGTATTCATCGAGCTCCTATAATTCACCCCTCCACTTT. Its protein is CASSQVYSSSSYNSPLHF.

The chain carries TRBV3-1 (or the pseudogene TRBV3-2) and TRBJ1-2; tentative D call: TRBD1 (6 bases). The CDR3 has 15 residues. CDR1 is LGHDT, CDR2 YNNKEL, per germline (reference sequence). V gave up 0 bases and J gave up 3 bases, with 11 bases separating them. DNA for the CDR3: TGTGCCAGCAGCCAAGATCGGGGGGCGGACTATGGCTACACCTTC. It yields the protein CASSQDRGADYGYTF.

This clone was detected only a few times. CDR3 sequence reads: CASSQGGQGGEKLFF. Here the CDR3 DNA reads TGTGCCAGCAGCCAAGGGGGACAGGGGGGCGAAAAACTGTTTTTT. V usage is TRBV3-1 (or the pseudogene TRBV3-2) and J usage is TRBJ1-4; 11 bases fit TRBD1. This CDR3 region has 15 residues. Germline V lookup: CDR1 LGHDT, CDR2 YNNKEL (reference sequence). V was clipped by 1 base and J by 8 bases; unmatched bases: 3.

The CDR3 reads CASSYQASTDTQYF. The CDR3 DNA sequence: TGTGCCAGCAGTTATCAAGCTAGCACAGATACGCAGTATTTT. The V gene is TRBV6-5, the J gene TRBJ2-3; D remains unclear. There are 14 residues in the CDR3. CDR1 and CDR2 from the germline V gene are MNHEY and SVGAGI. The germline V and J ends were trimmed by 3 bases and 0 bases, with 7 bases remaining between them.

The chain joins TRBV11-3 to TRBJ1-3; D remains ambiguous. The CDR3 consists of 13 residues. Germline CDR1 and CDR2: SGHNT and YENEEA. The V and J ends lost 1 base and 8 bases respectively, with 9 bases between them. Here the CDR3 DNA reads TGTGCCAGCAGCTTAGCGGAGGGATACACCATATATTTT. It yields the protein CASSLAEGYTIYF.

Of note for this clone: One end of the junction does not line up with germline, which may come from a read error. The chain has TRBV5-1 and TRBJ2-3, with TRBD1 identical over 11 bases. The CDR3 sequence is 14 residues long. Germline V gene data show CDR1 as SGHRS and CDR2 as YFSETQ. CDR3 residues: CASRLDRGPDTQYF. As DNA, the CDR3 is TGCGCCAGCAGGTTGGACAGGGGGCCGGATACGCAGTATTTT. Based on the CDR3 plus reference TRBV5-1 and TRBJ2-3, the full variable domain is KAGVTQTPRYLIKTRGQQVTLSCSPISGHRSVSWYQQTPGQGLQFLFEYFSETQRNKGNFPGRFSGRQFSNSRSEMNVSTLELGDSALYLCASRLDRGPDTQYFGPGTRLTVL.

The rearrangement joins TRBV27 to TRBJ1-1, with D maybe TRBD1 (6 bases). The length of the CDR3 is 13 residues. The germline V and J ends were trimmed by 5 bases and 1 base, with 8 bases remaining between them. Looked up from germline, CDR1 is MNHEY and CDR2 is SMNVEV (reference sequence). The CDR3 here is CASSPQGNTEAFF. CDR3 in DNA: TGTGCCAGCAGTCCACAGGGGAACACTGAAGCTTTCTTT.

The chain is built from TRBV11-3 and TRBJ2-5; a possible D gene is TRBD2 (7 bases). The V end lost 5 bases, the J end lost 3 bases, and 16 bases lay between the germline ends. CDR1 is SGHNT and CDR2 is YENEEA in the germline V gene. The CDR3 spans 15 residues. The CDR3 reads CASSTRGAGEETQYF. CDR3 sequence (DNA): TGTGCCAGCAGCACTAGGGGGGCGGGAGAAGAGACCCAGTACTTC.

In DNA, the CDR3 is TGTGCCTGGAGGGACAGGGACACTGAAGCTTTCTTT. This translates into CAWRDRDTEAFF. The gene calls are TRBV30 and TRBJ1-1; 8 bases are shared with TRBD1. Germline lookup yields CDR1 GTSNPN and CDR2 SVGIG (reference sequence). V shed 3 bases, J shed 3 bases, and the junction held 0 bases outside the gene matches. The CDR3 is made up of 12 amino acids. The full variable domain, rest sourced from reference TRBV30 and TRBJ1-1, is SQTIHQWPATLVQPVGSPLSLECTVEGTSNPNLYWYRQAAGRGLQLLFYSVGIGQISSEVPQNLSASRPQDRQFILSSKKLLLSDSGFYLCAWRDRDTEAFFGQGTRLTVV.

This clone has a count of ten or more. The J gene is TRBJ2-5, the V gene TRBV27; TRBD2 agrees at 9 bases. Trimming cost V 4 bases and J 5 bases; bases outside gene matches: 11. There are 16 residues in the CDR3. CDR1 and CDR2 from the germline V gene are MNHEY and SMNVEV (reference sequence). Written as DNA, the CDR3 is TGTGCCAGCAGTTCCCCGAGCGGGAGGAGGCAGGAGACCCAGTACTTC. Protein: CASSSPSGRRQETQYF.

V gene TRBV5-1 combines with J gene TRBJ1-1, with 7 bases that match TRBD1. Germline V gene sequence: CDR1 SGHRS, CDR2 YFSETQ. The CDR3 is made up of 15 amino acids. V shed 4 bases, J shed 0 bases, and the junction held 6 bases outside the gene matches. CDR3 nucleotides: TGCGCCAGCAGCGACGGGACAGCCGTGAACACTGAAGCTTTCTTT. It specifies CASSDGTAVNTEAFF.

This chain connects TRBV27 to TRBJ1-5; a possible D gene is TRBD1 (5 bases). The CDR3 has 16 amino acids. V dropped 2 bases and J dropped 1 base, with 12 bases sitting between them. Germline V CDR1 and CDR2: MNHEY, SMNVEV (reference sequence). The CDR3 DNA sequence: TGTGCCAGCAGTTTACTTCAGGGCGGAAGCAATCAGCCCCAGCATTTT. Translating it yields CASSLLQGGSNQPQHF.

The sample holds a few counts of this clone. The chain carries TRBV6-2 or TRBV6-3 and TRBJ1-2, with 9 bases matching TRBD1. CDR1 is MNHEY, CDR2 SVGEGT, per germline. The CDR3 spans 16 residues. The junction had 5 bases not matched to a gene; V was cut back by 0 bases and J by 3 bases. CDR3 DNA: TGTGCCAGCAGTTACTCGAAGGACAGGGGCGACTATGGCTACACCTTC. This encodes CASSYSKDRGDYGYTF.

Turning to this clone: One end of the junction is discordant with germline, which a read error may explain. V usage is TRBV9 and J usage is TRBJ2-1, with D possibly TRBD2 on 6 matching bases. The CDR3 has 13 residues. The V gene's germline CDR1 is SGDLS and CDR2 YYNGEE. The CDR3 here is CASGVAAYNEQFF. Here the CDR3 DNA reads TGTGCCAGCGGCGTAGCGGCCTACAATGAGCAGTTCTTC. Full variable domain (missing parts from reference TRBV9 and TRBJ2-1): DSGVTQTPKHLITATGQRVTLRCSPRSGDLSVYWYQQSLDQGLQFLIQYYNGEERAKGNILERFSAQQFPDLHSELNLSSLELGDSALYFCASGVAAYNEQFFGPGTRLTVL.

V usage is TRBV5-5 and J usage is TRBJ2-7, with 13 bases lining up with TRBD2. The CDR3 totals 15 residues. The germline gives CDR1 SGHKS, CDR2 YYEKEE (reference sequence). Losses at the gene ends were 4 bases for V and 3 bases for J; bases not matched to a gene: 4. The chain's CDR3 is CASSEGLAGFYEQYF. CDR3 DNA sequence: TGTGCCAGCAGCGAGGGACTAGCGGGATTCTACGAGCAGTACTTC. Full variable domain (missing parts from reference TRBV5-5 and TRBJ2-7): DAGVTQSPTHLIKTRGQQVTLRCSPISGHKSVSWYQQVLGQGPQFIFQYYEKEERGRGNFPDRFSARQFPNYSSELNVNALLLGDSALYLCASSEGLAGFYEQYFGPGTRLTVT.

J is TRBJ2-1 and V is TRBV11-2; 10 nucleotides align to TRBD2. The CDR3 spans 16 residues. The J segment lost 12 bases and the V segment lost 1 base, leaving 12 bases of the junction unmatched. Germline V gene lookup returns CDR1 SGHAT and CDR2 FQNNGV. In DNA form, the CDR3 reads TGTGCCAGCAGCTTAGCGAATAGGGCTAGCGGGAGTGGGCAGTTCTTC. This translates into CASSLANRASGSGQFF.

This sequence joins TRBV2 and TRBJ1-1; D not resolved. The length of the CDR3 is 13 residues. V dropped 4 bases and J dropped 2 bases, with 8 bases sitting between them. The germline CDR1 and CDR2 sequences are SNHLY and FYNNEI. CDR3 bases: TGTGCCAGCAGTGTTGTCAGAAACACTGAAGCTTTCTTT. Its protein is CASSVVRNTEAFF.

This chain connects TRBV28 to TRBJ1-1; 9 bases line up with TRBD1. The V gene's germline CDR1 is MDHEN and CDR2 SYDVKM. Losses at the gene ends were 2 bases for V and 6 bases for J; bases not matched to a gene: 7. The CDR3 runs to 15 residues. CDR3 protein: CASSLGTGRFAEAFF. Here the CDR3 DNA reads TGTGCCAGCAGTTTAGGGACAGGGCGCTTTGCTGAAGCTTTCTTT.

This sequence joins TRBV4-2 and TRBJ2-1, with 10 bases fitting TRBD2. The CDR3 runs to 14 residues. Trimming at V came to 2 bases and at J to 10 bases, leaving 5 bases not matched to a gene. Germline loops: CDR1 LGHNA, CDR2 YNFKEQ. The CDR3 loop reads CASSQLGLAEEQFF. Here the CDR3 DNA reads TGTGCCAGCAGCCAATTAGGACTAGCGGAAGAGCAGTTCTTC.

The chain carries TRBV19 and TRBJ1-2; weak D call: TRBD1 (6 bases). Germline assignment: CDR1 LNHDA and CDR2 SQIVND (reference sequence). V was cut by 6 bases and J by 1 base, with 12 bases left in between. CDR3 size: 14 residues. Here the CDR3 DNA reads TGTGCCAGTAGCCCGACAGGAGTTAACTATGGCTACACCTTC. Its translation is CASSPTGVNYGYTF.

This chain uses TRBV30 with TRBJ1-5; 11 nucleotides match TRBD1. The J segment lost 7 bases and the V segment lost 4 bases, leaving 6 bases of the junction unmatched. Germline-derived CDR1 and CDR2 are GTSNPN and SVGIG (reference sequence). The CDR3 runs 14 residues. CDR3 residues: CAWTEGDRGQPQHF. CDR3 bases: TGTGCCTGGACCGAAGGGGACAGGGGGCAGCCCCAGCATTTT.

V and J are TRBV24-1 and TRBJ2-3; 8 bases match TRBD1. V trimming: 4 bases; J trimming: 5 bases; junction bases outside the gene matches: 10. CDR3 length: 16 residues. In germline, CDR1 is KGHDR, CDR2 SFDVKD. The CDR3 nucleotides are TGTGCCACCAGTGACCATGGACAGGGTTCTGGAGATACGCAGTATTTT. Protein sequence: CATSDHGQGSGDTQYF.

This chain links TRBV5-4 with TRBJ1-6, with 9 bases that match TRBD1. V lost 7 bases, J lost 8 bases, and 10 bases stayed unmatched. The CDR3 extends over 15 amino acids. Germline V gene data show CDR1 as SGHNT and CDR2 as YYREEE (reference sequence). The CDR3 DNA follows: TGTGCCAGCGGCTGGGGACAGGGCGTCGATTCACCCCTCCACTTT. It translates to CASGWGQGVDSPLHF.

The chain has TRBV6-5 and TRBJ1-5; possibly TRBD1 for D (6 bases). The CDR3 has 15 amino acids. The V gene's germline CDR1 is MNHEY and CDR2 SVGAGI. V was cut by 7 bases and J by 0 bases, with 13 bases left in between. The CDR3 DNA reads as TGTGCCAGCACCAGGGACATTTATAGCAATCAGCCCCAGCATTTT. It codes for CASTRDIYSNQPQHF.

The CDR3 DNA reads TGTGCCAGCAGTTACGGGACAGGCAATCAGCCCCAGCATTTT. It translates to CASSYGTGNQPQHF. This chain links TRBV6-5 with TRBJ1-5, with 7 bases matching TRBD1. Germline CDR1 MNHEY, CDR2 SVGAGI. The ends lost 2 bases at V and 2 bases at J; junction bases unmatched: 0. This CDR3 contains 14 residues.